The next 11 T cell receptor beta chains were all read from a single sample in a study of CD8 T cells in ankylosing spondylitis. These receptors are not linked to any known antigen. Via MiXCR, TCRdb re-called the 5' RACE reads, giving one row per CDR3 protein. The table lists hundreds of thousands of distinct CDR3 sequences, over 9.5% of them singletons, with around 0.51% in the top ten. General study findings and limits: Several highly homologous variants made up a TCR beta motif that seemed to typify ankylosing spondylitis blood.

The sample taken for sequencing was blood, either unsorted or a sorted T cell fraction (not recorded which). These receptors originate from a male donor with ankylosing spondylitis.

This clonotype was picked up a small number of times. The CDR3 nucleotides read TGTGCCTTCCACGACAGGGGGAACACTGAAGCTTTCTTT. Encoded protein: CAFHDRGNTEAFF. The rearrangement links TRBV21-1 to TRBJ1-1; TRBD1, the table's D call, was not compared with the DNA. TRBV21-1 is a pseudogene. The CDR3 is 13 residues long.

Ten or more counts support this clonotype. The chain couples TRBV6-4 to TRBJ2-3; D gene ambiguous. CDR3 length: 14 amino acids. Germline CDR1 MRHNA, CDR2 SNTAGT. V was pared by 2 bases and J by 0 bases, with 6 bases between. The CDR3 loop reads CASSDASSTDTQYF. CDR3 coding DNA: TGTGCCAGCAGTGACGCGTCTAGCACAGATACGCAGTATTTT.

This clonotype was seen at least ten times. The gene calls are TRBV4-2 and TRBJ2-7, with D possibly matching TRBD1 (5 bases). Germline-derived CDR1 and CDR2 are LGHNA and YNFKEQ. Trimming stripped 1 base from V and 2 bases from J, with 9 bases between. The CDR3 sequence is 14 residues long. This chain's CDR3 is CASSQADITYEQYF. In DNA form, the CDR3 reads TGTGCCAGCAGCCAAGCGGACATCACCTACGAGCAGTACTTC.

In this sample, this clonotype turned up a few times. The chain couples TRBV20-1 to TRBJ1-1; a possible D gene is TRBD1 (5 bases). Trimming left V 6 bases short and J 3 bases short, with 14 bases between. The CDR3 contains 13 residues. The germline CDR1 and CDR2 sequences are DFQATT and SNEGSKA (reference sequence). This chain's CDR3 is CSAPQGADTEAFF. The CDR3 region has the DNA TGCAGTGCCCCCCAGGGTGCGGACACTGAAGCTTTCTTT.

This clonotype was found a few times. The chain recombines TRBV20-1 with TRBJ1-5; D remains ambiguous. The CDR3 has 13 amino acids. Trimming took 0 bases from V and 4 from J, leaving 7 bases between them. Germline V CDR1 and CDR2: DFQATT, SNEGSKA (reference sequence). The CDR3 region has the DNA TGCAGTGCTAGAGATCAGACTAATCAGCCCCAGCATTTT. Translated: CSARDQTNQPQHF.

This clonotype was seen more than once but under ten times. The V call is TRBV6-2 or TRBV6-3, the J call TRBJ2-1; 10 bases are shared with TRBD2. Per germline, CDR1 MNHEY and CDR2 SVGEGT. CDR3 size: 16 residues. V was pared by 6 bases and J by 0 bases, with 5 bases of the junction left unmatched. The CDR3 DNA reads TGTGCCAGCAGACTACCTAGCGGGAGCTCCTACAATGAGCAGTTCTTC. This encodes CASRLPSGSSYNEQFF.

The genes are TRBV5-1 and TRBJ2-3; 12 positions match TRBD2. The CDR3 contains 15 residues. Trimming removed 4 bases from V and 8 bases from J; junction bases left unmatched: 8. From germline, CDR1 is SGHRS and CDR2 YFSETQ. This CDR3 is CASSAASGRAGTQYF. The CDR3 DNA sequence: TGCGCCAGCAGCGCCGCTAGCGGGAGGGCCGGTACGCAGTATTTT.

This chain links TRBV12-3 or TRBV12-4 with TRBJ1-1; D is unresolved. V gave up 2 bases and J gave up 3 bases, with 13 bases separating them. This CDR3 is built from 15 residues. CDR3 coding DNA: TGTGCCAGCAGTTTACCCGGCAGGAGGCACACTGAAGCTTTCTTT. Translating it yields CASSLPGRRHTEAFF.

This clonotype was seen ten or more times. The rearrangement joins TRBV4-3 to TRBJ2-5; D is possibly TRBD1 (6 bases). V was trimmed by 0 bases and J by 4 bases, leaving 15 bases between them. Germline assignment: CDR1 LGHNA and CDR2 YSLEER. The CDR3 extends over 16 amino acids. The CDR3: CASSQDHRTDGETQYF. DNA for the CDR3: TGCGCCAGCAGCCAAGATCATCGGACAGACGGAGAGACCCAGTACTTC.

There are a few counts of this clonotype. The gene calls are TRBV7-2 and TRBJ1-1; 9 bases line up with TRBD1. The CDR3 is 15 residues long. Germline values: CDR1 SGHTA, CDR2 FQGNSA. J lost 7 bases, V lost 2 bases, and 8 bases had no gene match. The CDR3 coding sequence is TGTGCCAGCAGCTTACAAACAGGGGGCGCGGATGAAGCTTTCTTT. Amino acid sequence: CASSLQTGGADEAFF.

This clonotype occurred a few times. CDR3 residues: CASSRTGRNIQYF. The CDR3 DNA reads TGTGCCAGCAGCCGGACAGGGAGAAACATTCAGTACTTC. This chain uses TRBV6-2 or TRBV6-3 with TRBJ2-4, with TRBD1 identical over 8 bases. Germline V gene lookup returns CDR1 MNHEY and CDR2 SVGEGT. CDR3 length: 13 residues. J was trimmed by 6 bases and V by 6 bases; bases with no gene match: 4.